These 12 T cell receptor beta chains were all obtained from the same sample, sequenced in a study of cytomegalovirus exposure and HLA in healthy donors. PCR involved 60 Vbeta and 13 Jbeta primers. Clones were sequenced by immunoSEQ multiplex PCR, and TCRdb holds only the in-frame ones, with some missing. Of roughly 140,000 clones listed, about 82% are singletons. Source material: PBMCs. These receptors were obtained from a woman in her thirties or forties in good health and CMV-seropositive.

The chain recombines TRBV2 with TRBJ1-2; TRBD1 aligns across 11 bases. The V gene's germline CDR1 is SNHLY and CDR2 FYNNEI. V was clipped by 5 bases and J by 2 bases; unmatched bases: 4. This CDR3 has 15 residues. Here the CDR3 reads CASSQDRGRNYGYTF. The CDR3 coding sequence is TGTGCCAGCAGTCAGGACAGGGGGCGCAACTATGGCTACACCTTC.

V usage is TRBV7-3 and J usage is TRBJ1-6; tentative D call: TRBD1 (5 bases). Germline CDR1 SGHTA, CDR2 FQGTGA. V gave up 2 bases and J gave up 8 bases, with 10 bases separating them. There are 14 residues in the CDR3. In DNA, the CDR3 is TGTGCCAGCAGCTTATTAGGGGATGATTCACCCCTCCACTTT. Amino acids: CASSLLGDDSPLHF.

The J gene is TRBJ1-2, the V gene TRBV7-9, with D possibly TRBD1 on 5 matching bases. Trimming stripped 2 bases from V and 3 bases from J, with 19 bases between. The CDR3 has 17 residues. Germline V gene sequence: CDR1 SEHNR, CDR2 FQNEAQ (reference sequence). CDR3 in amino acids: CASSLLGGAKMDYGYTF. The CDR3 nucleotides read TGTGCCAGCAGCTTACTTGGAGGGGCCAAGATGGACTATGGCTACACCTTC.

The chain has TRBV2 and TRBJ1-2; no clear D gene. There are 15 residues in the CDR3. Looked up from germline, CDR1 is SNHLY and CDR2 is FYNNEI. The germline V and J ends were trimmed by 5 bases and 4 bases, with 17 bases remaining between them. The CDR3 DNA is TGTGCCAGCAGTCCTACCCCGGGGATAAGCTATGGCTACACCTTC. Translation: CASSPTPGISYGYTF.

This chain connects TRBV7-6 to TRBJ1-1, with D possibly being TRBD1 (6 bases). The CDR3 runs 13 residues. With 4 bases removed from V and 7 bases from J, the gap between germline ends came to 13 bases. Germline CDR1 reads SGHVS; CDR2 reads FNYEAQ. CDR3 sequence (DNA): TGTGCCAGCAGCTCTCCTCCGGACAGTGAAGCTTTCTTT. Encoded protein: CASSSPPDSEAFF.

V gene TRBV7-2 combines with J gene TRBJ1-2; TRBD1 matches 7 bases. The V gene end was trimmed by 0 bases and the J gene end by 0 bases; junction bases not matched to a gene: 4. CDR3 size: 16 residues. In germline, CDR1 is SGHTA, CDR2 FQGNSA. CDR3 sequence: CASSLASGQTNYGYTF. In nucleotides, the CDR3 is TGTGCCAGCAGCTTAGCGTCGGGACAGACTAACTATGGCTACACCTTC. The complete variable domain, with remaining parts taken from reference TRBV7-2 and TRBJ1-2, reads GAGVSQSPSNKVTEKGKDVELRCDPISGHTALYWYRQSLGQGLEFLIYFQGNSAPDKSGLPSDRFSAERTGGSVSTLTIQRTQQEDSAVYLCASSLASGQTNYGYTFGSGTRLTVV.

The gene calls are TRBV9 and TRBJ2-2; a weak D match, TRBD2 (5 bases). Germline V gene data show CDR1 as SGDLS and CDR2 as YYNGEE. Trimming pared 6 bases from V and 3 bases from J, leaving 18 bases between. This CDR3 region has 16 residues. CDR3 in amino acids: CASTQFGSEDTGELFF. CDR3 DNA: TGTGCCAGCACCCAGTTTGGTAGCGAGGACACCGGGGAGCTGTTTTTT.

With regard to this clone: An end of the junction differs from the germline gene, which may be a read error. This chain connects TRBV7-2 to TRBJ1-2; the D gene is possibly TRBD1 (5 bases). The CDR3 spans 13 residues. Germline loops: CDR1 SGHTA, CDR2 FQGNSA. The CDR3 DNA sequence: TGTGCCAGCAGCTTTTCCAGGGATCATGGCCACACCTTC. Translation gives CASSFSRDHGHTF.

The chain links TRBV19 to TRBJ1-1; 9 nucleotides line up with TRBD1. CDR3 length equals 15 residues. Germline V gives CDR1 LNHDA, CDR2 SQIVND (reference sequence). The junction had 6 bases not matched to a gene; V was cut back by 5 bases and J by 2 bases. The chain's CDR3 is CASSSWTGENTEAFF. CDR3 coding DNA: TGTGCCAGTAGTTCCTGGACAGGGGAAAACACTGAAGCTTTCTTT.

The rearrangement links TRBV10-1 to TRBJ1-1; the D is unclear. Deletions cut 6 bases from V and 0 bases from J, with 8 bases between. The CDR3 has 13 residues. Germline V CDR1 and CDR2: WNHNN, SYGVQD (reference sequence). The DNA of the CDR3 is TGCGCCAGCAGCCCCGAGCTGAACACTGAAGCTTTCTTT. Translated: CASSPELNTEAFF.

This clone occurred a few times. The CDR3 DNA is TGTGCCATCAGTGAAGCGGGAGGCGTCGACGAGCAGTACTTC. Translation gives CAISEAGGVDEQYF. The chain combines TRBV10-3 with TRBJ2-7; 9 nucleotides align to TRBD2. CDR1 and CDR2 from the germline V gene are ENHRY and SYGVKD. V lost 3 bases to trimming and J lost 5 bases; unmatched junction nucleotides: 5. This CDR3 is 14 amino acids long.

J is TRBJ1-2 and V is TRBV5-1; a weak D match, TRBD1 (6 bases). The V end lost 4 bases, the J end lost 8 bases, and 15 bases lay between the germline ends. This CDR3 has 13 amino acids. CDR1 SGHRS and CDR2 YFSETQ come from the germline V gene. The CDR3 sequence: CASSVGQREGYTF. The DNA for the CDR3 is TGCGCCAGCAGCGTCGGACAGAGGGAAGGCTACACCTTC.